These 16 T cell receptor beta chains were sequenced from one sample in a study of T cell clonality in common variable immunodeficiency. The repertoire was sequenced with immunoSEQ multiplex PCR; TCRdb's copy has only in-frame clones and lacks some. This sample carries about 45,000 clones, none of them present only once. The sequencing sample was made of peripheral blood mononuclear cells. These receptor sequences come from a person aged 18 to 75 in good health.

This clone was recorded at least ten times. The missing CDR3 end, 3 residues past where the read stops, is filled in from the germline J gene. This chain connects TRBV29-1 to TRBJ2-5, with 9 positions matching TRBD1. Trimming at V came to 7 bases and at J to 6 bases, leaving 6 bases not matched to a gene. The CDR3 covers 12 residues. CDR1 and CDR2 (germline): SQVTM, ANQGSEA. The CDR3 here is CSDTQGAKTQYF. The CDR3 bases that were read are TGCAGCGACACACAGGGGGCTAAGACC.

This clone was counted only a few times. The read stops 3 residues short of the end of the CDR3; the missing end is completed from the germline J gene. J is TRBJ2-7 and V is TRBV10-3; possible D gene TRBD1, 6 bases. The CDR3 totals 14 residues. Between the trimmed V and J ends, which lost 7 bases and 3 bases, there was a span of 16 bases. Germline loops: CDR1 ENHRY, CDR2 SYGVKD. CDR3 DNA (partial): TGTGCCATCATGCCGGACAGAGCCCTCTACGAG. This encodes CAIMPDRALYE. In full, the CDR3 is CAIMPDRALYEQYF.

This clone has at least ten counts. Coverage ceases 3 residues before the CDR3 finishes, and the germline J gene fills in the end. The chain carries TRBV30 and TRBJ2-7; the match to TRBD2 covers 8 bases. CDR1 and CDR2 (germline): GTSNPN, SVGIG (reference sequence). The trim removed 0 bases at V and 5 bases at J, leaving 6 bases unmatched. The CDR3 is 14 residues long. The CDR3 sequence: CAWSVLGLVDEQYF. The DNA read from the CDR3 is TGTGCCTGGAGTGTACTGGGACTAGTAGACGAG. Complete variable domain (other parts from reference TRBV30 and TRBJ2-7): SQTIHQWPATLVQPVGSPLSLECTVEGTSNPNLYWYRQAAGRGLQLLFYSVGIGQISSEVPQNLSASRPQDRQFILSSKKLLLSDSGFYLCAWSVLGLVDEQYFGPGTRLTVT.

This clone was found many times. The CDR3 end lies 3 residues beyond the end of the read and is filled in from the germline J gene. This chain links TRBV5-1 with TRBJ2-2; TRBD1 matches 11 bases. Germline CDR1 SGHRS, CDR2 YFSETQ. V lost 5 bases and J lost 1; bases outside the gene matches: 4. This CDR3 has 16 amino acids. The CDR3 DNA, read in part, is TGCGCCAGCAGGAAAGGGACAGGGGGGAACACCGGGGAG. Its protein product is CASRKGTGGNTGE. The CDR3 as a whole reads CASRKGTGGNTGELFF.

Ten or more counts support this clone. The CDR3 spells CASSYSLTSGYTIYF. Incomplete CDR3 DNA: TGTGCCAGTAGTTACAGTTTAACGTCGGGGTACACC. The chain joins TRBV19 to TRBJ1-3; no reliable D call. The read finishes 3 residues shy of the CDR3 end, and the germline J gene is used to complete it. Germline CDR1 reads LNHDA; CDR2 reads SQIVND (reference sequence). This CDR3 is built from 15 residues. The ends were cut back, 5 bases at V and 8 bases at J, with 19 bases in the middle. The entire variable domain, with the rest obtained from reference TRBV19 and TRBJ1-3, is as follows: DGGITQSPKYLFRKEGQNVTLSCEQNLNHDAMYWYRQDPGQGLRLIYYSQIVNDFQKGDIAEGYSVSREKKESFPLTVTSAQKNPTAFYLCASSYSLTSGYTIYFGEGSWLTVV.

This clone occurred many times. The missing CDR3 end, 3 residues past where the read stops, is filled in from the germline J gene. The chain recombines TRBV5-6 with TRBJ2-7; 9 bases align to TRBD2. V lost 5 bases, J lost 6 bases, and 12 bases stayed unmatched. The CDR3 has 15 residues. Germline V gene lookup returns CDR1 SGHDT and CDR2 YYEEEE. CDR3 sequence: CASSRAGGRMGEQYF. The part of the CDR3 DNA that was read is TGTGCCAGCAGTCGAGCGGGGGGCCGAATGGGCGAG.

This clone has ten or more counts. The read finishes 3 residues shy of the CDR3 end, and the germline J gene is used to complete it. The chain joins TRBV4-1 to TRBJ2-3, with 9 bases identical to TRBD1. This CDR3 contains 15 residues. V lost 4 bases to trimming and J lost 1 base; unmatched junction nucleotides: 3. Germline V gene data show CDR1 as MGHRA and CDR2 as YSYEKL. CDR3 DNA, as far as it was read: TGCGCCAGCAGCCCCCGGACAGGGGGCACAGATACG. Translation: CASSPRTGGTDT. The whole CDR3 protein reads CASSPRTGGTDTQYF.

This clone appeared a few times. The read terminates 3 residues ahead of where the CDR3 ends, so the germline J gene completes it. The chain has TRBV23-1 and TRBJ1-5; no reliable D call. TRBV23-1 qualifies as an ORF whose function is uncertain. Trimming stripped 1 base from V and 0 bases from J, with 10 bases between. The CDR3 has 16 amino acids. CDR3 loop: CASSQYHSYSNQPQHF. CDR3 DNA, as far as it was read: TGCGCCAGCAGTCAATATCACAGCTATAGCAATCAGCCC.

This clone was seen many times. The CDR3 goes on 3 residues after the read ends, and that part is filled in from the germline J gene. The rearrangement joins TRBV5-5 to TRBJ2-7; 8 nucleotides align to TRBD1. This CDR3 comprises 14 residues. V lost 6 bases to trimming and J lost 3 bases; unmatched junction nucleotides: 8. Germline V gives CDR1 SGHKS, CDR2 YYEKEE (reference sequence). CDR3 DNA, as far as it was read: TGTGCCAGCACCTCCGGGACAGGCCTCTACGAG. This codes for CASTSGTGLYE. The complete CDR3 sequence is CASTSGTGLYEQYF.

This clone was counted ten times or more. Coverage ceases 3 residues before the CDR3 finishes, and the germline J gene fills in the end. The chain joins TRBV12-5 to TRBJ2-2; the match to TRBD1 covers 7 bases. Per the germline V gene, CDR1 is LGHNT and CDR2 is FRNRAP. The CDR3 runs 16 residues. The junction had 12 bases not matched to a gene; V was cut back by 6 bases and J by 5 bases. Incomplete CDR3 DNA: TGTGCTAGTGGACGCCGACGACAGGGCGGAACCGGGGAG. Residues: CASGRRRQGGTGE. The full CDR3 protein is CASGRRRQGGTGELFF.

Ten or more counts support this clone. The read ends 3 residues shy of where the CDR3 ends; the end is completed using the germline J gene. This chain connects TRBV19 to TRBJ1-2, with 9 bases that match TRBD1. The ends lost 6 bases at V and 2 bases at J; junction bases unmatched: 10. The germline gives CDR1 LNHDA, CDR2 SQIVND (reference sequence). CDR3 length: 16 residues. The sequenced part of the CDR3 DNA is TGTGCCAGTAGCGAACAGCGGGGACAGGGCAACTATGGC. Translated, it gives CASSEQRGQGNYG. The whole CDR3 reads CASSEQRGQGNYGYTF. Drawing the rest from reference TRBV19 and TRBJ1-2, the complete variable domain is DGGITQSPKYLFRKEGQNVTLSCEQNLNHDAMYWYRQDPGQGLRLIYYSQIVNDFQKGDIAEGYSVSREKKESFPLTVTSAQKNPTAFYLCASSEQRGQGNYGYTFGSGTRLTVV.

This clone was seen at least ten times. The sequence runs out 3 residues before the end of the CDR3; the remainder is reconstructed from the germline J gene. This chain connects TRBV7-9 to TRBJ1-4; a possible D gene is TRBD1 (6 bases). Deletions cut 5 bases from V and 0 bases from J, with 10 bases between. The germline V gene has CDR1 SEHNR and CDR2 FQNEAQ (reference sequence). The CDR3 has 15 amino acids. The CDR3 is CASSQDRSTNEKLFF. The DNA read from the CDR3 is TGTGCCAGCAGCCAGGACAGATCAACTAATGAAAAA.

This clone has at least ten counts. The missing CDR3 end, 3 residues past where the read stops, is filled in from the germline J gene. The chain combines TRBV9 with TRBJ2-1; no definite D call. Germline CDR1 and CDR2: SGDLS and YYNGEE. The V gene lost 3 bases and the J gene lost 5 bases, with 3 bases spanning the gap. The CDR3 covers 11 residues. CDR3 region: CASSADNEQFF. CDR3 DNA (partial): TGTGCCAGCAGCGCAGACAATGAG.

This clone has at least ten counts. The CDR3 bases that were read are TGCAGCGTTGACGACAGCCTGAACACTGAA. It translates to CSVDDSLNTE. The CDR3 as a whole reads CSVDDSLNTEAFF. The chain has TRBV29-1 and TRBJ1-1, with D tentatively TRBD1 (5 bases). Sequencing ends 3 residues short of the CDR3 end; the germline J gene provides the rest. The CDR3 spans 13 residues. V was trimmed by 3 bases and J by 0 bases, leaving 8 bases between them. The germline gives CDR1 SQVTM, CDR2 ANQGSEA.

This clone came up many times. The read gets to within 3 residues of the CDR3 end, and the germline J gene fills in the rest. The chain uses TRBV9 and TRBJ2-1; 7 bases match TRBD2. Unmatched junction bases numbered 11, after V lost 4 bases and J lost 4 bases. CDR3 length: 16 residues. Per the germline V gene, CDR1 is SGDLS and CDR2 is YYNGEE. Here the CDR3 reads CASSRDGGGGYNEQFF. Incomplete CDR3 DNA: TGTGCCAGCAGCCGAGATGGGGGGGGAGGGTACAATGAG. Complete variable domain (other parts from reference TRBV9 and TRBJ2-1): DSGVTQTPKHLITATGQRVTLRCSPRSGDLSVYWYQQSLDQGLQFLIQYYNGEERAKGNILERFSAQQFPDLHSELNLSSLELGDSALYFCASSRDGGGGYNEQFFGPGTRLTVL.

This clone was found many times. The CDR3 extends 3 residues past the end of the read, so its final part is completed from the germline J gene. The chain uses TRBV27 and TRBJ2-1; a weak D match, TRBD2 (5 bases). V lost 0 bases, J lost 1 base, and 10 bases lay in between. CDR3 length: 16 amino acids. Germline V gene lookup returns CDR1 MNHEY and CDR2 SMNVEV (reference sequence). This chain's CDR3 is CASSLSSGLSYNEQFF. The CDR3 bases that were read are TGTGCCAGCAGTTTATCCAGCGGCCTATCCTACAATGAG.